What follows is one TCR beta chain and its context. The CDR3 length is 15 residues. The J segment lost 5 bases and the V segment lost 0 bases, leaving 6 bases of the junction unmatched. The germline V gene encodes CDR1 SGHNT and CDR2 YYREEE (reference sequence). The sample belongs to a study of OX40 agonist ivuxolimab in advanced cancers. As for the study in general: At 82.7% male, the cohort had a mean age of 60 years, ranging from roughly 23 to 80.

The method was immunoSEQ multiplex PCR; TCRdb's version includes in-frame clones alone and lacks a portion of them. The repertoire has fewer than 85,000 clones, roughly 78% of them found once; the top ten carry around 5%. Sequenced here: CD4+ or CD8+ T cells sorted from blood, sampled in a trial of the OX40 agonist ivuxolimab. The rearrangement joins TRBV5-4 to TRBJ2-5, with 8 bases identical to TRBD1. The receptor was derived from an adult with an advanced solid tumor such as melanoma, head and neck, liver or kidney cancer. The CDR3 DNA follows: TGTGCCAGCAGCTTGGCGCAGGGGGCGCGGGAGACCCAGTACTTC. Translating gives CASSLAQGARETQYF.